A single sample is the source of the 6 T cell receptor beta chains below, sequenced in a study of cytomegalovirus exposure and HLA in healthy donors. Researchers ran the PCR with 60 Vbeta and 13 Jbeta primers. Assay: immunoSEQ multiplex PCR; the TCRdb copy retains only in-frame clones and omits some. The table includes 130,000 or so clones, around 85% detected once. Sequenced input: PBMCs. Receptor source: a man aged 30 to 39 in good health and CMV-seronegative.

The chain links TRBV4-3 to TRBJ1-1, with TRBD1 matching over 11 bases. V lost 4 bases to trimming and J lost 4 bases; unmatched junction nucleotides: 11. Germline V gives CDR1 LGHNA, CDR2 YSLEER. This CDR3 spans 17 amino acids. CDR3 bases: TGCGCCAGCAGCCGGCGAAGCGGACAGGGGGCGAGCACTGAAGCTTTCTTT. It codes for CASSRRSGQGASTEAFF.

To note about this clone: The junction departs from the called germline gene at one end, perhaps through a read error. Different DNA sequences within this sample yield the same CDR3. The V gene is TRBV5-1, the J gene TRBJ2-1; 12 bases align to TRBD2. CDR3 length: 17 residues. Per the germline V gene, CDR1 is SGHRS and CDR2 is YFSETQ. CDR3: CASGRLAGGYQNNEQFF. The CDR3 coding sequence is TGCGCCAGCGGTCGGCTAGCGGGGGGGTACCAGAACAATGAGCAATTCTTC.

The chain carries TRBV7-9 and TRBJ2-3; D is possibly TRBD1 (6 bases). The germline CDR1 and CDR2 sequences are SEHNR and FQNEAQ (reference sequence). The CDR3 is 16 amino acids. The germline V and J ends were trimmed by 2 bases and 2 bases, with 14 bases remaining between them. The CDR3 DNA reads as TGTGCCAGCAGCTTACGAGGCAGGGGATCCACAGATACGCAGTATTTT. Amino acids: CASSLRGRGSTDTQYF.

This clone was picked up one time. This sample includes further DNA sequences coding for the same CDR3. The chain couples TRBV6-5 to TRBJ1-6; D is unclear. Germline V gives CDR1 MNHEY, CDR2 SVGAGI. With 8 bases removed from V and 7 bases from J, the gap between germline ends came to 9 bases. The CDR3 extends over 12 amino acids. The CDR3 protein is CASGIWNSPLHF. The CDR3 DNA sequence: TGTGCCAGCGGCATCTGGAATTCACCCCTCCACTTT.

The chain uses TRBV6-1 and TRBJ2-7; TRBD1 might be the D (6 bases). Between the trimmed V and J ends, which lost 2 bases and 1 base, there was a span of 12 bases. The CDR3 has 15 amino acids. Germline V CDR1 and CDR2: MNHNS, SASEGT. CDR3 coding DNA: TGTGCCAGCAGTGAATTCGGGACATTGTCCTACGAGCAGTACTTC. It translates to CASSEFGTLSYEQYF.

The chain is built from TRBV6-5 and TRBJ1-1; D possibly corresponds to TRBD1 (6 bases). Germline V gene sequence: CDR1 MNHEY, CDR2 SVGAGI. Trimming took off 5 bases at V and 5 bases at J, with 12 bases between the two ends. CDR3 size: 13 residues. The CDR3 DNA reads as TGTGCCAGCAGTCCACCCGGACAGACTGAAGCTTTCTTT. Encoded protein: CASSPPGQTEAFF.